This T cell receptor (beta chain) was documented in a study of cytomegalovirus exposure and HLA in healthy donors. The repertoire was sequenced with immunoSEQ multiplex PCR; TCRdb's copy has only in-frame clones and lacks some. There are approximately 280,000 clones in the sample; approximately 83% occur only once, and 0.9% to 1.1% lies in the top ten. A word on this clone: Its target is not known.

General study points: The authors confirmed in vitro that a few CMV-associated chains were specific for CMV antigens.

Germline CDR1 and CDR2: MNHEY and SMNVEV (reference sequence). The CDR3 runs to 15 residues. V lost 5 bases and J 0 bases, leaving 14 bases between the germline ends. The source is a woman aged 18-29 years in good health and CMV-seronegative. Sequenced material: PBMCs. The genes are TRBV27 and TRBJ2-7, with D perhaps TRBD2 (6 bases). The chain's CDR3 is CASSTPGLNSYEQYF. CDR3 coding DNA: TGTGCCAGCAGTACACCGGGACTTAACTCCTACGAGCAGTACTTC.